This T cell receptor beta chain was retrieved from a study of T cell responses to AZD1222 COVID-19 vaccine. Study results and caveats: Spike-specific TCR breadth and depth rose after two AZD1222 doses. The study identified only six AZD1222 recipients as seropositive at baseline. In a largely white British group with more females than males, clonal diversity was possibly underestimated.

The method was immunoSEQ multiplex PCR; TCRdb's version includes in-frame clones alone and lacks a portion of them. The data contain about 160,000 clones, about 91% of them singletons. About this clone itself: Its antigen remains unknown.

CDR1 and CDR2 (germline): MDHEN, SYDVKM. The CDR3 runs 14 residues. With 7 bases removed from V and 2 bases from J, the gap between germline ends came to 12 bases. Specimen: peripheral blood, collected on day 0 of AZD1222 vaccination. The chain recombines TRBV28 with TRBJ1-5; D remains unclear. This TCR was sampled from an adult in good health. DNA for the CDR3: TGTGCCAGCATAAAGGTCCTGGGCAATCAGCCCCAGCATTTT. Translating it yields CASIKVLGNQPQHF.